This T cell receptor (beta chain) came from a study of blood T cell repertoires in COVID-19. On the study more broadly: PBMCs, B-cell-depleted T cells, or T cells were the source of the cDNA or gDNA that made up the material.

The authors' processing: Estimation of nucleated cell counts relied on the amplification of reference gene primers. The assay was immunoSEQ multiplex PCR, and TCRdb's table has in-frame clones only and misses some. V and J calls and clone size are those listed in that table; D and trimming were worked out from the DNA. Among roughly 130,000 clones listed, roughly 84% were seen once. From germline, CDR1 is SGDLS and CDR2 YYNGEE. This CDR3 has 12 amino acids. Trimming left V 2 bases short and J 7 bases short, with 7 bases between. The sequencing input was PBMCs or T cells enriched from blood (not recorded which). The J gene is TRBJ2-1, the V gene TRBV9; D gene uncertain. The clonotype comes from a woman aged 25 to 39 who had recovered from COVID-19. Here the CDR3 reads CASSVQENEQFF. CDR3 sequence (DNA): TGTGCCAGCAGCGTCCAAGAGAATGAGCAGTTCTTC.